A single sample is the source of the 18 T cell receptor beta chains below, sequenced in a study of prognosis after radiotherapy for stage I lung cancer. It was by two-round multiplex PCR that TCR beta CDR3 was amplified from genomic DNA. Every TRBV and TRBJ gene had its own specific primer in first-round PCR. Each CDR3 protein gets one entry after TCRdb re-called the multiplex PCR reads with MiXCR. The sample yields some 38,000 distinct CDR3 sequences, around 22% seen once. The material sequenced was PBMCs, taken before or after stereotactic body radiation therapy (not recorded which). These receptor sequences come from a donor of 50 years or more with non-small cell lung cancer.

V and J are TRBV6-1 and TRBJ1-2; possibly TRBD1 for D (5 bases). CDR3 length equals 13 residues. V was cut by 7 bases and J by 5 bases, with 14 bases left in between. The germline V gene has CDR1 MNHNS and CDR2 SASEGT. The DNA for the CDR3 is TGTGCCAGCAACCCGGGGTGGGGGTATGGCTACACCTTC. Its protein product is CASNPGWGYGYTF.

This clonotype occurred many times. The V gene is TRBV24-1, the J gene TRBJ2-7; D is ambiguous. V shed 3 bases and J shed 0 bases, with 2 bases lying between them. Germline V gene sequence: CDR1 KGHDR, CDR2 SFDVKD. The CDR3 extends over 12 amino acids. The CDR3 spells CATSDASYEQYF. CDR3 DNA sequence: TGTGCCACCAGTGATGCCTCCTACGAGCAGTACTTC.

J is TRBJ2-3 and V is TRBV6-2 or TRBV6-3, with 8 nucleotides matching TRBD2. Germline V lookup: CDR1 MNHEY, CDR2 SVGEGT. The CDR3 consists of 15 residues. Trimming took 5 bases from V and 0 from J; bases not matched to a gene: 4. CDR3 nucleotides: TGTGCCAGCAGTGTTAGCGGGGCAAGCACAGATACGCAGTATTTT. It encodes CASSVSGASTDTQYF.

In its sample, this clonotype was seen many times. The rearrangement joins TRBV9 to TRBJ2-1; possible D gene TRBD2, 7 bases. CDR1 is SGDLS, CDR2 YYNGEE, per germline. Deletions cut 3 bases from V and 8 bases from J, with 21 bases between. The CDR3 covers 16 residues. The CDR3 sequence is CASSAPWAIGGHEQFF. In DNA, the CDR3 is TGTGCCAGCAGCGCCCCTTGGGCTATCGGGGGGCATGAGCAGTTCTTC.

This clonotype was detected many times. The V call is TRBV6-5, the J call TRBJ2-4, with 11 bases fitting TRBD1. Germline-derived CDR1 and CDR2 are MNHEY and SVGAGI. The ends lost 0 bases at V and 6 bases at J; junction bases unmatched: 7. This CDR3 has 17 residues. In DNA, the CDR3 is TGTGCCAGCAGTTACTCTTTAGGACAGGGGGCTGGAAACATTCAGTACTTC. Amino acids: CASSYSLGQGAGNIQYF.

Ten or more counts support this clonotype. The CDR3 nucleotides are TGTGCCAGCAGCGGACGGGCCAATCAGCCCCAGCATTTT. This translates into CASSGRANQPQHF. This chain connects TRBV3-1 to TRBJ1-5; D remains ambiguous. The germline V gene encodes CDR1 LGHDT and CDR2 YNNKEL (reference sequence). Trimming took 5 bases from V and 3 from J, leaving 8 bases between them. The CDR3 runs to 13 residues.

This clonotype was found many times. The J gene is TRBJ1-5, the V gene TRBV3-1, with a weak D call TRBD1 (5 bases). Germline CDR1 is LGHDT and CDR2 is YNNKEL (reference sequence). This CDR3 spans 14 amino acids. Trimming cost V 3 bases and J 7 bases, with 13 bases left between them. CDR3 nucleotides: TGTGCCAGCAGCCACGGGGGTTGGGGCCAGCCCCAGCATTTT. Its translation: CASSHGGWGQPQHF.

This clonotype was observed many times. The chain uses TRBV20-1 and TRBJ2-7, with 9 bases that match TRBD2. V shed 5 bases and J 7 bases; nucleotides not matched to a gene: 9. The CDR3 spans 13 residues. Germline-derived CDR1 and CDR2 are DFQATT and SNEGSKA (reference sequence). CDR3 sequence reads: CSAPGTSSGEQYF. The CDR3 coding sequence is TGCAGTGCTCCAGGGACTAGCTCTGGGGAGCAGTACTTC.

This chain uses TRBV19 with TRBJ2-7; 9 nucleotides line up with TRBD1. The CDR3 length is 14 residues. Germline values: CDR1 LNHDA, CDR2 SQIVND (reference sequence). V shed 5 bases and J 4 bases; nucleotides not matched to a gene: 6. CDR3 sequence (DNA): TGTGCCAGTAGTTGGACAGGGGACAGGTACGAGCAGTACTTC. It yields the protein CASSWTGDRYEQYF. Full variable domain (remainder filled in from reference TRBV19 and TRBJ2-7): DGGITQSPKYLFRKEGQNVTLSCEQNLNHDAMYWYRQDPGQGLRLIYYSQIVNDFQKGDIAEGYSVSREKKESFPLTVTSAQKNPTAFYLCASSWTGDRYEQYFGPGTRLTVT.

This clonotype was seen more than once but under ten times. The DNA for the CDR3 is TGTGCCAGCAGCCCAGAAAGAAACACCATATATTTT. It specifies CASSPERNTIYF. V gene TRBV3-1 combines with J gene TRBJ1-3; no firm D call. Germline V gene sequence: CDR1 LGHDT, CDR2 YNNKEL (reference sequence). The V and J ends lost 4 bases and 5 bases respectively, with 6 bases between them. There are 12 residues in the CDR3.

There are many counts of this clonotype. V usage is TRBV7-9 and J usage is TRBJ2-1, with 7 bases identical to TRBD1. Per the germline V gene, CDR1 is SEHNR and CDR2 is FQNEAQ (reference sequence). After removal of 6 bases from V and 5 bases from J, the junction contained 4 bases not matched to a gene. There are 13 residues in the CDR3. This CDR3 reads CASRQGIDNEQFF. CDR3 in DNA: TGTGCCAGCAGACAGGGGATTGACAATGAGCAGTTCTTC. Supplemented by reference TRBV7-9 and TRBJ2-1, the full variable domain reads DTGVSQNPRHKITKRGQNVTFRCDPISEHNRLYWYRQTLGQGPEFLTYFQNEAQLEKSRLLSDRFSAERPKGSFSTLEIQRTEQGDSAMYLCASRQGIDNEQFFGPGTRLTVL.

The table lists this clonotype with many counts. The J gene is TRBJ2-7, the V gene TRBV18; D not certain. The CDR3 runs to 13 residues. Germline CDR1 is KGHSH and CDR2 is LQKENI. V was cut by 0 bases and J by 3 bases, with 6 bases left in between. CDR3 sequence (DNA): TGTGCCAGCTCACCACCGGCGGTCTACGAGCAGTACTTC. Translating it yields CASSPPAVYEQYF.

This clonotype showed up many times. The chain recombines TRBV28 with TRBJ2-4, with 7 bases lining up with TRBD1. V shed 5 bases and J 8 bases; nucleotides not matched to a gene: 3. Germline V lookup: CDR1 MDHEN, CDR2 SYDVKM. The CDR3 extends over 12 amino acids. This CDR3 reads CASSVDRDIQYF. CDR3 bases: TGTGCCAGCAGTGTAGACAGGGACATTCAGTACTTC.

This clonotype was seen ten or more times. V is TRBV20-1 and J is TRBJ1-5; D is perhaps TRBD1 (5 bases). The CDR3 runs to 13 residues. From germline, CDR1 is DFQATT and CDR2 SNEGSKA (reference sequence). Trimming pared 0 bases from V and 11 bases from J, leaving 14 bases between. Here the CDR3 DNA reads TGCAGTGCTAGAGATGTGGGGGTCGGGACCCAGCATTTT. This gives the protein CSARDVGVGTQHF.

This clonotype showed up many times. The gene calls are TRBV18 and TRBJ2-7; possible D gene TRBD2, 7 bases. Trimming took 6 bases from V and 5 from J, leaving 17 bases between them. This CDR3 contains 14 residues. CDR1 and CDR2 from the germline V gene are KGHSH and LQKENI. CDR3 coding DNA: TGTGCCAGCTCTCTGGGGGGGGCAGAGCACGAGCAGTACTTC. It is translated as CASSLGGAEHEQYF.

At least ten counts were recorded for this clonotype. V is TRBV9 and J is TRBJ1-1, with D uncertain. The length of the CDR3 is 14 residues. V lost 0 bases to trimming and J lost 4 bases, with 10 bases between them. The V gene's germline CDR1 is SGDLS and CDR2 YYNGEE. For the CDR3, the DNA is TGTGCCAGCAGCGTAGGGCCCGTCCCCACTGAAGCTTTCTTT. Translating it yields CASSVGPVPTEAFF.

In its sample, this clonotype was seen many times. V is TRBV4-1 and J is TRBJ2-1; the match to TRBD1 covers 7 bases. CDR1 is MGHRA, CDR2 YSYEKL, per germline. The junction had 3 bases not matched to a gene; V was cut back by 1 base and J by 0 bases. The CDR3 covers 16 residues. CDR3 nucleotides: TGCGCCAGCAGCCAAGTGAGGGGGCCCTCCTACAATGAGCAGTTCTTC. Protein sequence: CASSQVRGPSYNEQFF.

A word on this clonotype: This may be a read error, as it is one base from a much larger clone. V usage is TRBV18 and J usage is TRBJ2-7; D uncertain. Germline V gene lookup returns CDR1 KGHSH and CDR2 LQKENI. The CDR3 consists of 13 residues. Trimming shortened V by 4 bases and J by 3 bases, and 10 bases separated the two germline ends. The CDR3 is CASSHSDLYEQYF. In nucleotides, the CDR3 is TGTGCCAGCTCACACAGTGATCTCTACGAGCAGTACTTC.